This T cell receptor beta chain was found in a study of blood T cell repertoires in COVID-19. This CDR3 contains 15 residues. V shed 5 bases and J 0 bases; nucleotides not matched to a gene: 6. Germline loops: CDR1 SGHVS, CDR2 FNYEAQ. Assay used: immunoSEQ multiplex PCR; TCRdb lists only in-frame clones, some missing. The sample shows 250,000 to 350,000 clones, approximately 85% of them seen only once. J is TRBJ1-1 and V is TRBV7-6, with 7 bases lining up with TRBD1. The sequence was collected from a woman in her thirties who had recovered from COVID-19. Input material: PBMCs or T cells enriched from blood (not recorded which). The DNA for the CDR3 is TGTGCCAGCAGCCCGGGACAGTCCATGAACACTGAAGCTTTCTTT. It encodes CASSPGQSMNTEAFF.